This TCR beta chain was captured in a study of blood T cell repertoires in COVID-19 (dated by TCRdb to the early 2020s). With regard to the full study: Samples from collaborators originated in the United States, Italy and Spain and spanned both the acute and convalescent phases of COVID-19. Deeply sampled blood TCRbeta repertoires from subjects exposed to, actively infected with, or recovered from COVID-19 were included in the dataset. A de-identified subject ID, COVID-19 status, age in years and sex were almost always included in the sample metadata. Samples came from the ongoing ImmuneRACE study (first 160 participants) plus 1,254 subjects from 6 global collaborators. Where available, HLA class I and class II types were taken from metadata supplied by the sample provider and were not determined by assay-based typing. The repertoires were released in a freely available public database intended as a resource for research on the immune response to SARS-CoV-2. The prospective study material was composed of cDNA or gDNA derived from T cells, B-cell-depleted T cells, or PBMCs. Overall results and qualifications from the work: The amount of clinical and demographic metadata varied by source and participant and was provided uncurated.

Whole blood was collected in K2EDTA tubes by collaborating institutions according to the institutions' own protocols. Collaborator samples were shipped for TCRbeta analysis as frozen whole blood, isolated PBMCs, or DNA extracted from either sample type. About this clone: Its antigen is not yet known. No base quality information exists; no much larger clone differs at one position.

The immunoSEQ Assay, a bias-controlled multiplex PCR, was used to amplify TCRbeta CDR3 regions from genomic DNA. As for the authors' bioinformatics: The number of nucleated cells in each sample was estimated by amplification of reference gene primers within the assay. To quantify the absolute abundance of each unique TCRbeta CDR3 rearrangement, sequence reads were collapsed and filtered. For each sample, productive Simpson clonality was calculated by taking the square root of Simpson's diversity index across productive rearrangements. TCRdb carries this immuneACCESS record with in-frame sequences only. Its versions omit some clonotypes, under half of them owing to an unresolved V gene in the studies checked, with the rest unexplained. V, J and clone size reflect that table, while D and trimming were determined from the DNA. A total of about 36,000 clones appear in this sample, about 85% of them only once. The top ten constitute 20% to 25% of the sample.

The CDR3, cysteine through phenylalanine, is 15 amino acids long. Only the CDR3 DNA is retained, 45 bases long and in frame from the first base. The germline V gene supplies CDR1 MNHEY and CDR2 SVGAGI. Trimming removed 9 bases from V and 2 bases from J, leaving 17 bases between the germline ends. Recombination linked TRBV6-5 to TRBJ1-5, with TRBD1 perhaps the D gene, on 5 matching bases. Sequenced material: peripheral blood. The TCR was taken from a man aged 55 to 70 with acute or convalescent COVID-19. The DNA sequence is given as TGTGCCAGTGCTGCGGGGTGGGGCGGCAATCAGCCCCAGCATTTT. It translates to CASAAGWGGNQPQHF.